Listed here are 23 T cell receptor beta chains from one sample, sequenced in a study of IL-17A CD8 T cells in psoriatic arthritis synovium. Sequencing used immunoSEQ multiplex PCR; TCRdb keeps in-frame clones, though not all of them. In the table there are about 2,200 clones, about 72% of which are singletons. After approximately 1.6 hours of PMA and ionomycin stimulation, cells were labeled by IL-17A and IFNgamma secretion assays. Psoriatic arthritis patients had synovial fluid drawn from joints that were actively inflamed. Sequencing input: IFN-gamma+ CD8+ T cells from synovial fluid. The subset here: IL-17A-IFNgamma+ memory CD8+ (Tc1) cells. The origin of the receptors is a human donor with psoriatic arthritis.

This sequence joins TRBV9 and TRBJ2-7; 9 bases align to TRBD2. Germline V gene sequence: CDR1 SGDLS, CDR2 YYNGEE. V shed 0 bases, J shed 1 base, and the junction held 8 bases outside the gene matches. The CDR3 runs 17 residues. This chain's CDR3 is CASSVGASGESSYEQYF. CDR3 sequence (DNA): TGTGCCAGCAGCGTAGGTGCTAGCGGGGAATCTTCCTACGAGCAGTACTTC.

In its sample, this clone was seen a few times. The gene calls are TRBV9 and TRBJ1-5; D gene ambiguous. The CDR3 loop spans 13 amino acids. The germline V and J ends were trimmed by 0 bases and 4 bases, with 5 bases remaining between them. From germline, CDR1 is SGDLS and CDR2 YYNGEE. CDR3 sequence (DNA): TGTGCCAGCAGCGTAGGGTATAATCAGCCCCAGCATTTT. Its translation: CASSVGYNQPQHF. Together with reference TRBV9 and TRBJ1-5, the CDR3 gives the full variable domain: DSGVTQTPKHLITATGQRVTLRCSPRSGDLSVYWYQQSLDQGLQFLIQYYNGEERAKGNILERFSAQQFPDLHSELNLSSLELGDSALYFCASSVGYNQPQHFGDGTRLSIL.

V is TRBV5-6 and J is TRBJ2-5, with 15 positions matching TRBD2. The ends lost 4 bases at V and 5 bases at J; junction bases unmatched: 6. The CDR3 extends over 16 amino acids. In germline, CDR1 is SGHDT, CDR2 YYEEEE. The DNA of the CDR3 is TGTGCCAGCAGCGGCGGGACTAGCGGGAGGAGGGAGACCCAGTACTTC. Encoded protein: CASSGGTSGRRETQYF.

This clone has more than one count but fewer than ten. V is TRBV19 and J is TRBJ2-1, with 9 bases aligning to TRBD2. The V gene's germline CDR1 is LNHDA and CDR2 SQIVND (reference sequence). J lost 3 bases, V lost 7 bases, and 10 bases had no gene match. The CDR3 spans 16 residues. The DNA of the CDR3 is TGTGCCAGTAAAGTCACCAGCGGGGGGTTCTACAATGAGCAGTTCTTC. Its translation: CASKVTSGGFYNEQFF.

The genes are TRBV2 and TRBJ1-6, with unresolved D. CDR3 length equals 16 residues. CDR1 SNHLY and CDR2 FYNNEI come from the germline V gene. V lost 7 bases to trimming and J lost 4 bases, with 17 bases between them. CDR3 DNA: TGTGCCAGCACTAGCTCTCCGGGAAATTATAATTCACCCCTCCACTTT. This translates into CASTSSPGNYNSPLHF.

The chain recombines TRBV5-8 with TRBJ2-7; D ambiguous. Germline lookup yields CDR1 SGHTS and CDR2 YDEGEE. The germline V and J ends were trimmed by 1 base and 2 bases, with 22 bases remaining between them. The CDR3 length is 18 residues. The CDR3 DNA follows: TGTGCCAGCAGCTTGTTTATCTATAGGGCAATACTTCCCTACGAGCAGTACTTC. This sequence encodes CASSLFIYRAILPYEQYF.

This clone was counted once. V usage is TRBV15 and J usage is TRBJ2-7; D is unclear. In germline, CDR1 is LNHNV, CDR2 YYDKDF (reference sequence). This CDR3 has 15 residues. The V gene lost 0 bases and the J gene lost 0 bases, with 9 bases spanning the gap. CDR3 sequence: CATSRENDGSYEQYF. The CDR3, as DNA: TGTGCCACCAGCAGAGAGAACGACGGCTCCTACGAGCAGTACTTC. Full variable domain (missing parts from reference TRBV15 and TRBJ2-7): DAMVIQNPRYQVTQFGKPVTLSCSQTLNHNVMYWYQQKSSQAPKLLFHYYDKDFNNEADTPDNFQSRRPNTSFCFLDIRSPGLGDTAMYLCATSRENDGSYEQYFGPGTRLTVT.

This clone has just a few counts. This rearrangement joins TRBV9 to TRBJ2-7; D is uncertain. Germline V gene data show CDR1 as SGDLS and CDR2 as YYNGEE. V lost 0 bases and J lost 4, with 11 bases in between. The CDR3 runs to 14 residues. Here the CDR3 reads CASSVGSRPYEQYF. In nucleotides, the CDR3 is TGTGCCAGCAGCGTAGGGTCCAGACCGTACGAGCAGTACTTC.

The J gene is TRBJ1-1, the V gene TRBV5-6; possibly TRBD1 for D (5 bases). CDR1 and CDR2 (germline): SGHDT, YYEEEE. The CDR3 totals 12 residues. Deletions cut 1 base from V and 12 bases from J, with 13 bases between. The CDR3 here is CASSLRQGKTFF. The CDR3, as DNA: TGTGCCAGCAGCTTGAGGCAGGGAAAGACTTTCTTT.

The chain carries TRBV11-3 and TRBJ2-7; no reliable D call. Germline CDR1 and CDR2: SGHNT and YENEEA. The V gene lost 3 bases and the J gene lost 5 bases, with 8 bases spanning the gap. The length of the CDR3 is 12 residues. In nucleotides, the CDR3 is TGTGCCAGCAGCTTCGCGGTCCACGAGCAGTACTTC. Translating it yields CASSFAVHEQYF.

The CDR3 loop is CAWSGIRDMPYEQYF. The CDR3 DNA is TGTGCCTGGTCCGGAATCCGGGACATGCCCTACGAGCAGTACTTC. The rearrangement joins TRBV30 to TRBJ2-7, with a weak D call TRBD1 (6 bases). The germline V and J ends were trimmed by 5 bases and 2 bases, with 19 bases remaining between them. Per the germline V gene, CDR1 is GTSNPN and CDR2 is SVGIG (reference sequence). The CDR3 is 15 amino acids.

The chain recombines TRBV7-3 with TRBJ2-3, with 8 bases fitting TRBD2. CDR3 length: 14 residues. CDR1 is SGHTA, CDR2 FQGTGA, per germline. The J segment lost 4 bases and the V segment lost 6 bases, leaving 6 bases of the junction unmatched. The CDR3 reads CASSPSGWADTQYF. Written as DNA, the CDR3 is TGTGCCAGCAGTCCTAGCGGGTGGGCAGATACGCAGTATTTT.

This clone was observed a handful of times. The chain carries TRBV10-1 and TRBJ2-7, with D possibly matching TRBD1 (6 bases). The CDR3 runs to 15 residues. Germline CDR1 is WNHNN and CDR2 is SYGVQD (reference sequence). V lost 4 bases and J 4 bases, leaving 17 bases between the germline ends. The CDR3, as DNA: TGCGCCAGCAGTGGGGGACACCTAGGGGGTTACGAGCAGTACTTC. Translating it yields CASSGGHLGGYEQYF.

The V and J genes are TRBV5-1 and TRBJ1-1; 8 positions agree with TRBD1. Germline V gene lookup returns CDR1 SGHRS and CDR2 YFSETQ. The CDR3 is 12 residues long. The V gene end was trimmed by 3 bases and the J gene end by 5 bases; junction bases not matched to a gene: 0. CDR3 amino acids: CASSYRGTEAFF. In nucleotides, the CDR3 is TGCGCCAGCAGCTACAGGGGGACTGAAGCTTTCTTT.

The genes are TRBV9 and TRBJ2-3; the match to TRBD2 covers 10 bases. The CDR3 length is 14 residues. The V gene end was trimmed by 4 bases and the J gene end by 5 bases; junction bases not matched to a gene: 4. Germline V CDR1 and CDR2: SGDLS, YYNGEE. DNA for the CDR3: TGTGCCAGCAGCATGGGACTAGCGAGAGATACGCAGTATTTT. It is translated as CASSMGLARDTQYF.

The chain uses TRBV19 and TRBJ1-5; D gene ambiguous. The germline V gene encodes CDR1 LNHDA and CDR2 SQIVND (reference sequence). The CDR3 covers 14 residues. V was clipped by 1 base and J by 6 bases, with 10 bases between them. CDR3 DNA: TGTGCCAGTAGTATAGTTGGCAGTACTCAGCCCCAGCATTTT. Amino acid sequence: CASSIVGSTQPQHF.

For this clone: The junction shows a germline mismatch at one end, possibly a read error. The DNA for the CDR3 is TGTGCCAGCAGCCTAGGACAAAGAGGTCAGTCACCCCTCCACTTT. Translation: CASSLGQRGQSPLHF. The chain carries TRBV13 and TRBJ1-6, with a tentative D call TRBD1 (5 bases). CDR3 length: 15 residues. Germline CDR1 reads PRHDT; CDR2 reads FYEKMQ (reference sequence).

The chain uses TRBV6-5 and TRBJ2-7; D perhaps matches TRBD1 (6 bases). Trimming stripped 6 bases from V and 1 base from J, with 19 bases between. This CDR3 has 16 amino acids. CDR1 and CDR2 from the germline V gene are MNHEY and SVGAGI. CDR3 nucleotide sequence: TGTGCCAGCAGCTACCAGGTTGTGGGGACATCCTACGAGCAGTACTTC. Encoded protein: CASSYQVVGTSYEQYF.

CDR3 coding DNA: TGTGCCAGCACCCCGGGACAACAAGAGACCCAGTACTTC. It translates to CASTPGQQETQYF. V is TRBV7-9 and J is TRBJ2-5; D is possibly TRBD1 (6 bases). This CDR3 has 13 amino acids. Germline V CDR1 and CDR2: SEHNR, FQNEAQ (reference sequence). The germline V and J ends were trimmed by 7 bases and 2 bases, with 11 bases remaining between them.

CDR3 coding DNA: TGTGCCAGCAGCGTAGAAGGACAGGCGTATAGCAATCAGCCCCAGCATTTT. This encodes CASSVEGQAYSNQPQHF. This rearrangement joins TRBV9 to TRBJ1-5; 7 bases are a match to TRBD1. The CDR3 consists of 17 residues. Trimming cost V 0 bases and J 0 bases; bases outside gene matches: 6. Germline V gene sequence: CDR1 SGDLS, CDR2 YYNGEE. Using reference TRBV9 and TRBJ1-5 for the parts outside the CDR3, the full variable domain is DSGVTQTPKHLITATGQRVTLRCSPRSGDLSVYWYQQSLDQGLQFLIQYYNGEERAKGNILERFSAQQFPDLHSELNLSSLELGDSALYFCASSVEGQAYSNQPQHFGDGTRLSIL.

This chain uses TRBV9 with TRBJ1-2; D unclear. The CDR3 is 16 amino acids. The germline V gene has CDR1 SGDLS and CDR2 YYNGEE. V was clipped by 4 bases and J by 4 bases, with 20 bases between them. In DNA form, the CDR3 reads TGTGCCAGCAGCTCCGGACCTTTTATCAAAGGCTATGGCTACACCTTC. Translated, it gives CASSSGPFIKGYGYTF.

A few counts support this clone. V and J are TRBV10-3 and TRBJ1-2; D perhaps matches TRBD1 (5 bases). In germline, CDR1 is ENHRY, CDR2 SYGVKD. Trimming pared 3 bases from V and 0 bases from J, leaving 11 bases between. The CDR3 consists of 15 residues. CDR3 residues: CAISEGLDTNYGYTF. The DNA for the CDR3 is TGTGCCATCAGTGAAGGATTGGACACTAACTATGGCTACACCTTC.

The chain employs TRBV4-2 and TRBJ1-2; D uncertain. The CDR3 totals 17 residues. Looked up from germline, CDR1 is LGHNA and CDR2 is YNFKEQ. Trimming removed 0 bases from V and 4 bases from J, with 18 bases in between. CDR3 region: CASSQDSVGASFYGYTF. The CDR3 coding sequence is TGTGCCAGCAGCCAAGATTCCGTCGGAGCTTCCTTCTATGGCTACACCTTC.